The rows below give T cell receptor beta chains drawn from one sample of a study of shared clonotypes between healthy human individuals. TCRdb's copy holds only in-frame clones and misses some; the assay was immunoSEQ multiplex PCR. This table holds more than 550,000 clones, less than 95% found once. The sequenced material came from memory CD8+ T cells from PBMCs. Receptors were obtained from a young man in good health. Some clones in this sample may be carry-over from other donors' samples. Each CDR3 is given with its conserved first and last residue. A D gene is named only where the DNA matches it firmly. Size tells how often a clone was seen (once, few, many) or the class of an expanded clone, and some rows leave it out.

v_call	d_call	clone_size	j_call	cdr3_aa	cdr3_nt
TRBV30	.	.	TRBJ2-1	CAWSGGPQEFF	TGTGCCTGGAGTGGAGGCCCCCAGGAGTTCTTC
TRBV29-1	.	.	TRBJ2-5	CSVCPVGSARAQYF	TGCAGCGTCTGCCCGGTCGGGAGCGCAAGGGCCCAGTACTTC
TRBV5-1	.	once	TRBJ2-7	CASSMGSEQYF	TGCGCCAGCAGCATGGGATCCGAGCAGTACTTC
TRBV7-9	.	.	TRBJ2-1	CASSPDLHNEQFF	TGTGCCAGCAGCCCGGACTTGCACAATGAGCAGTTCTTC
TRBV7-9	.	.	TRBJ1-3	CASSFGANLNTIYF	TGTGCCAGCAGCTTCGGGGCAAACCTAAACACCATATATTTT
TRBV19	.	few	TRBJ1-5	CASSISIDQPQHF	TGTGCCAGTAGTATTTCCATTGATCAGCCCCAGCATTTT
TRBV19	.	once	TRBJ2-7	CASSGGWQPTYEQYF	TGTGCCAGTAGTGGAGGATGGCAGCCCACCTACGAGCAGTACTTC
TRBV27	.	.	TRBJ2-3	CASSLGPGVTQYF	TGTGCCAGCAGTTTAGGGCCCGGAGTTACGCAGTATTTT
TRBV5-5	.	.	TRBJ1-2	CASSLGISYTF	TGTGCCAGCAGCTTGGGGATATCCTACACCTTC
TRBV5-1	TRBD2	.	TRBJ2-7	CASSLALAGSYEQYF	TGCGCCAGCAGCTTGGCCCTAGCGGGATCCTACGAGCAGTACTTC
TRBV27	TRBD2	once	TRBJ2-3	CASSLGGTSGNTQYF	TGTGCCAGCAGTTTAGGTGGGACTAGCGGAAATACGCAGTATTTT
TRBV9	.	.	TRBJ1-1	CASSPGSPTEAFF	TGTGCCAGCAGCCCTGGGAGTCCCACTGAAGCTTTCTTT
TRBV5-6	.	.	TRBJ2-7	CASSSPRETHISYEQYF	TGTGCCAGCAGCTCGCCCCGAGAGACCCATATATCTTACGAGCAGTACTTC
TRBV28	TRBD1	once	TRBJ2-7	CASSQPRQGATYEQYF	TGTGCCAGCAGCCAACCTCGACAGGGGGCTACGTACGAGCAGTACTTC
TRBV4-2	.	.	TRBJ1-1	CASSLYYTERAEAFF	TGTGCCAGCAGCCTATACTACACAGAGAGAGCTGAAGCTTTCTTT
TRBV7-3	.	.	TRBJ2-5	CASSLIGKGSETQYF	TGTGCCAGCAGCTTAATCGGGAAGGGGTCAGAGACCCAGTACTTC
TRBV7-2	.	.	TRBJ2-3	CASVSDTQYF	TGTGCCAGCGTTTCAGATACGCAGTATTTT
TRBV9	TRBD2	.	TRBJ2-7	CASSGGLARSYEQYF	TGTGCCAGCAGCGGAGGACTAGCGAGATCCTACGAGCAGTACTTC
TRBV14	.	.	TRBJ1-4	CASSQGLAGTEKLFF	TGTGCCAGCAGCCAAGGCCTCGCCGGGACCGAAAAACTGTTTTTT
TRBV7-9	TRBD1	.	TRBJ2-7	CASSFHLRQGPYEQYF	TGTGCCAGCAGCTTTCACCTCCGACAGGGGCCCTACGAGCAGTACTTC
TRBV6-5	TRBD2	.	TRBJ2-1	CASSYSGTSSYNEQFF	TGTGCCAGCAGTTACTCTGGGACTAGCTCCTACAATGAGCAGTTCTTC
TRBV7-8	.	.	TRBJ2-7	CASSLQGSGIYEQYF	TGTGCCAGCAGCTTACAAGGCAGCGGAATCTACGAGCAGTACTTC
TRBV19	TRBD1	.	TRBJ2-5	CASKGTGQETQYF	TGTGCCAGTAAAGGGACAGGACAAGAGACCCAGTACTTC
TRBV2	TRBD2	.	TRBJ2-7	CASSATSGSTLYEQYF	TGTGCCAGCAGCGCGACTAGCGGGAGTACTCTGTACGAGCAGTACTTC
TRBV9	.	.	TRBJ2-2	CASSVDGILAGELFF	TGTGCCAGCAGCGTAGACGGTATATTGGCCGGGGAGCTGTTTTTT
TRBV27	.	.	TRBJ2-7	CASSQQGLEQYF	TGTGCCAGCAGTCAACAGGGACTCGAGCAGTACTTC
TRBV5-8	TRBD1	.	TRBJ1-1	CAGSRGFSNTEAFF	TGTGCCGGTTCCAGGGGGTTTTCTAACACTGAAGCTTTCTTT
TRBV28	.	.	TRBJ1-1	CASSSRRFGTEAFF	TGTGCCAGCAGTTCCAGGAGGTTCGGCACTGAAGCTTTCTTT
TRBV19	.	.	TRBJ2-7	CASSIGHGYEQYF	TGTGCCAGTAGTATCGGCCACGGGTACGAGCAGTACTTC
TRBV19	.	.	TRBJ2-1	CASSIVAQRVYNEQFF	TGTGCCAGTAGTATAGTAGCCCAGCGGGTATACAATGAGCAGTTCTTC
TRBV2	TRBD2	.	TRBJ2-7	CASSEAASGRGEQYF	TGTGCCAGCAGTGAAGCGGCTAGCGGGAGAGGCGAGCAGTACTTC
TRBV28	.	.	TRBJ1-2	CASMDSTLSHYGYTF	TGTGCCAGCATGGACAGCACCTTGTCTCACTATGGCTACACCTTC
TRBV28	TRBD1	.	TRBJ2-1	CASSGQGVYNEQFF	TGTGCCAGCAGCGGACAGGGGGTCTACAATGAGCAGTTCTTC
TRBV7-6	.	.	TRBJ1-1	CASSLEPGASFAEAFF	TGTGCCAGCAGCTTAGAGCCGGGGGCAAGTTTCGCTGAAGCTTTCTTT
TRBV6-5	TRBD1	.	TRBJ1-2	CASSYTRQGASGYTF	TGTGCCAGCAGTTACACGCGACAGGGGGCAAGTGGCTACACCTTC
TRBV30	.	.	TRBJ2-5	CAWAKKLQETQYF	TGTGCCTGGGCGAAAAAACTACAAGAGACCCAGTACTTC
TRBV11-1	.	.	TRBJ2-7	CASSLEGSGYEQYF	TGTGCCAGCAGCTTAGAGGGTAGCGGCTACGAGCAGTACTTC
TRBV27	TRBD1	.	TRBJ2-5	CASKHVGTGEEGQYF	TGTGCCAGTAAACACGTCGGGACAGGGGAGGAGGGCCAGTACTTC
TRBV11-2	TRBD1	.	TRBJ2-2	CASSLDFSLDREFHTGELFF	TGTGCCAGCAGCTTAGATTTCAGTCTGGACAGGGAATTTCACACCGGGGAGCTGTTTTTT
TRBV27	.	.	TRBJ2-2	CASSPRPISNTGELFF	TGTGCCAGCAGTCCACGCCCTATATCGAACACCGGGGAGCTGTTTTTT
TRBV28	.	.	TRBJ1-5	CASRSPVGNQPQHF	TGTGCCAGCCGCTCCCCAGTTGGAAATCAGCCCCAGCATTTT
TRBV5-1	.	.	TRBJ1-1	CASSRGQSLNPEAFF	TGCGCCAGCAGCCGTGGACAGTCCTTAAACCCTGAAGCTTTCTTT
TRBV7-8	.	.	TRBJ1-1	CASSGPGQEAFF	TGTGCCAGCAGCGGACCGGGACAAGAAGCTTTCTTT
TRBV28	TRBD1	once	TRBJ2-7	CASSLSRGWSYEQYF	TGTGCCAGCAGTTTATCCAGGGGGTGGTCCTACGAGCAGTACTTC
TRBV4-3	.	.	TRBJ1-1	CASSQDRERREAFF	TGCGCCAGCAGCCAAGATCGGGAGCGTCGTGAAGCTTTCTTT
TRBV25-1	.	few	TRBJ1-1	CASSRVDTEAFF	TGTGCCAGCAGTAGGGTCGACACTGAAGCTTTCTTT
TRBV7-9	.	.	TRBJ1-2	CASSLLWPTKGDYGYTF	TGTGCCAGCAGCCTCCTTTGGCCTACGAAGGGCGACTATGGCTACACCTTC
TRBV27	.	.	TRBJ2-7	CASTSRNGYEQYF	TGTGCCAGCACCTCTCGAAACGGCTACGAGCAGTACTTC
TRBV28	.	.	TRBJ1-4	CASKQIREEKLFF	TGTGCCAGCAAGCAGATCCGGGAAGAAAAACTGTTTTTT
TRBV7-3	.	.	TRBJ2-7	CASSWGNGYEQYF	TGTGCCAGCAGCTGGGGGAACGGCTACGAGCAGTACTTC
TRBV15	TRBD1	.	TRBJ2-7	CATSRARTGLGEQYF	TGTGCCACCAGCAGAGCTAGGACAGGGCTAGGCGAGCAGTACTTC
TRBV6-5	.	.	TRBJ1-1	CASSEHQDTEAFF	TGTGCCAGCAGTGAACATCAGGACACTGAAGCTTTCTTT